This T cell receptor (beta chain) was identified in a study of CXCR3-negative and CXCR3-positive naive CD8 T cells. Study as a whole: Sequencing brought in approximately 150 million TRB reads altogether, and each library got about 1.5 +/- 0.3 million. Broader study findings: Naive CXCR3-negative cells resembled naive CXCR3-positive cells in TRBV-TRBJ usage; memory cells differed.

As regards this clonotype: The target antigen is unknown.

The method, 5' RACE with UMI labels, was used to prepare the TRB cDNA libraries. TCRdb re-called the 5' RACE reads; one entry per CDR3 protein, DNA not given. The sample holds some 130,000 distinct CDR3 sequences. Per CD8+ T cell subset, triplicate sorts of fewer than 350,000 cells each were done. The sequence was obtained from a human donor in good health. Some clones in this sample may be carry-over from other donors' samples. Sequencing was performed on naive CXCR3- CD8+ T cells from blood. Documented subset: CD45RO-CCR7+CD27+CD95- naive CD8+ T cells lacking CXCR3 (TNR3-).

The CDR3 sequence is CASSPGLAGTSYNEQFF. The genes are TRBV28 and TRBJ2-1; the D gene TCRdb calls, TRBD2, cannot be checked with no DNA. The CDR3 is made up of 17 amino acids. Germline V gives CDR1 MDHEN, CDR2 SYDVKM.